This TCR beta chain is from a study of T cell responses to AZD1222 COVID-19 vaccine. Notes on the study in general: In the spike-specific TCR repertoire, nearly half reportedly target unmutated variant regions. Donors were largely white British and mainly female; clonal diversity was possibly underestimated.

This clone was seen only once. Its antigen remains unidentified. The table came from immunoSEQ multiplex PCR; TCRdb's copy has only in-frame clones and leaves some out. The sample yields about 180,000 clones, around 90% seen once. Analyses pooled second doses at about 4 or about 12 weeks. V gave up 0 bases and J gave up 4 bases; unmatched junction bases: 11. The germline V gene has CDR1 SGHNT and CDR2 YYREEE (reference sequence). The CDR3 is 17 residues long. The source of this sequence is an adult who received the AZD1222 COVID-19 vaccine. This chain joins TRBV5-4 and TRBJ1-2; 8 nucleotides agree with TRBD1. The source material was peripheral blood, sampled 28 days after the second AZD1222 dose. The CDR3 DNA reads TGTGCCAGCAGCTTGGGTTATGGTGCAGGGGGCGCCTATGGCTACACCTTC. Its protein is CASSLGYGAGGAYGYTF.